This T cell receptor (beta chain) comes out of a study of vaccination effects on CD4 cells after COVID-19. Whole-study context: Following the second dose by a median of 72 days, the post-vaccine samples were obtained.

The table came from immunoSEQ multiplex PCR; TCRdb's copy has only in-frame clones and leaves some out. Among approximately 70,000 clones listed, approximately 76% were seen once. The CDR3 has 16 residues. Trimming cost V 3 bases and J 4 bases, with 15 bases left between them. CDR1 and CDR2 from the germline V gene are LNHDA and SQIVND (reference sequence). Regarding this clone: The antigen remains unidentified.

Prior to sequencing, the ViraFEST assay stimulated PBMC with viral peptide pools, which expanded the antigen-specific CD4+ T cells. Between days 9 and 11 of culture, CD4+ T cells were separated out. Either the BNT162b2 or mRNA-1273 vaccine was given to participants in two doses. Among the vaccine recipients, none had a prior SARS-CoV-2 infection, and nucleocapsid antibodies were negative. The specimen was CD4+ T cells from PBMCs cultured with HCoV-OC43 spike peptides, collected after COVID-19 vaccination. This sample's subset: HCoV-OC43 spike overlapping peptide pool stimulation. The chain is built from TRBV19 and TRBJ1-4; D call uncertain. The clonotype comes from a human donor who received a COVID-19 vaccine. CDR3 sequence reads: CASSIERRAGNEKLFF. The CDR3 bases are TGTGCCAGTAGTATCGAACGTAGGGCCGGTAATGAAAAACTGTTTTTT.